This is a list of T cell receptor beta chains from one sample in a study of shared clonotypes between healthy human individuals. Data came from immunoSEQ multiplex PCR; TCRdb stores just in-frame clones and leaves some out. Here the sample spans about 2 million clones, approximately 94% being singletons. The source material was naive CD8+ T cells sorted from blood. Source of these receptors: a man between 18 and 29 years old in good health. Each CDR3 is given with its conserved first and last residue. Each record gives: clone size, D gene, V gene, J gene, CDR3 DNA, CDR3 protein. The D gene is left open where the match is weak. Clone sizes are given selectively: once, few, many, or a class where the clone is expanded.

-,-,TRBV25-1,TRBJ1-2,TGTGCCAGCAGTGAACGTGGACTCATGGGCTACACCTTC,CASSERGLMGYTF
-,-,TRBV7-9,TRBJ2-7,TGTGCCAGCAGTTTGGCACGACAGGCCTACGAGCAGTACTTC,CASSLARQAYEQYF
-,TRBD1,TRBV29-1,TRBJ2-7,TGCAGCGTTGAAGCCCCGGGACAGGGGGCCGACGAGCAGTACTTC,CSVEAPGQGADEQYF
-,-,TRBV2,TRBJ2-7,TGTGCCAGCAGTGAAGTTTATCGGGGAGAATCCTACGAGCAGTACTTC,CASSEVYRGESYEQYF
once,-,TRBV4-3,TRBJ2-7,TGCGCCAGCAGCCAAGATCCGAGTAGCGGCTACGAGCAGTACTTC,CASSQDPSSGYEQYF
few,-,TRBV4-3,TRBJ1-1,TGCGCCAGCACCGGGCTGAACACTGAAGCTTTCTTT,CASTGLNTEAFF
-,-,TRBV9,TRBJ2-7,TGTGCCAGCAGCGAAGGTCCTAGCTCCTACGAGCAGTACTTC,CASSEGPSSYEQYF
-,-,TRBV4-2,TRBJ1-1,TGTGCCAGCAGCCGGGCGGGGGACACTGAAGCTTTCTTT,CASSRAGDTEAFF
-,-,TRBV6-5,TRBJ1-2,TGTGCCAGCAGGCCGGCGGAAAATTATGGCTACACCTTC,CASRPAENYGYTF
-,TRBD1,TRBV6-1,TRBJ2-7,TGTGCCAGCAGTGCGGACAGGGTCTACGAGCAGTACTTC,CASSADRVYEQYF
-,-,TRBV4-1,TRBJ2-3,TGCGCCAGCAGCCCTCGTATGGAGGGAACCCGCACAGATACGCAGTATTTT,CASSPRMEGTRTDTQYF
-,TRBD1,TRBV7-9,TRBJ1-2,TGTGCCAGCAGCTTGGGGACAGGGGAGGACTATGGCTACACCTTC,CASSLGTGEDYGYTF
-,TRBD2,TRBV6-1,TRBJ2-7,TGTGCCAGCAGTGAAGCGACTAGCGGGAAGTACGAGCAGTACTTC,CASSEATSGKYEQYF
-,TRBD1,TRBV28,TRBJ2-7,TGTGCCAGCAGTTTCCAGGGGGCATACGAGCAGTACTTC,CASSFQGAYEQYF
once,-,TRBV19,TRBJ1-3,TGTGCCACTAGCGTGGATGGAAACACCATATATTTT,CATSVDGNTIYF
-,-,TRBV7-9,TRBJ1-2,TGTGCCAGCAGCCCCCTTTTACAGGGAGGGCATGGCTACACCTTC,CASSPLLQGGHGYTF
-,-,TRBV28,TRBJ2-1,TGTGCCAGCATTGAACAGGGAATCCCCTACAATGAGCAGTTCTTC,CASIEQGIPYNEQFF
-,TRBD2,TRBV11-2,TRBJ2-7,TGTGCCAGCAGCTTGGGGAGCGGGGACGAGCAGTACTTC,CASSLGSGDEQYF
-,TRBD2,TRBV29-1,TRBJ2-7,TGCAGCGTTGAGGGTGGACTAGCGGGAGATTACGAGCAGTACTTC,CSVEGGLAGDYEQYF
-,TRBD1,TRBV30,TRBJ2-7,TGTGCCTCCCCCTCCGGGACAGGGGGCAACGAGCAGTACTTC,CASPSGTGGNEQYF
-,-,TRBV6-5,TRBJ1-1,TGTGCCAGCAGTTACTCACGGGGGCCCACTGAAGCTTTCTTT,CASSYSRGPTEAFF
-,-,TRBV7-9,TRBJ2-3,TGTGCCCAGCGCTCCAGCACAGATACGCAGTATTTT,CAQRSSTDTQYF
-,-,TRBV7-9,TRBJ1-1,TGTGCCAGCAGCCCGGGGGCAGGGAGGGCTTTCTTT,CASSPGAGRAFF